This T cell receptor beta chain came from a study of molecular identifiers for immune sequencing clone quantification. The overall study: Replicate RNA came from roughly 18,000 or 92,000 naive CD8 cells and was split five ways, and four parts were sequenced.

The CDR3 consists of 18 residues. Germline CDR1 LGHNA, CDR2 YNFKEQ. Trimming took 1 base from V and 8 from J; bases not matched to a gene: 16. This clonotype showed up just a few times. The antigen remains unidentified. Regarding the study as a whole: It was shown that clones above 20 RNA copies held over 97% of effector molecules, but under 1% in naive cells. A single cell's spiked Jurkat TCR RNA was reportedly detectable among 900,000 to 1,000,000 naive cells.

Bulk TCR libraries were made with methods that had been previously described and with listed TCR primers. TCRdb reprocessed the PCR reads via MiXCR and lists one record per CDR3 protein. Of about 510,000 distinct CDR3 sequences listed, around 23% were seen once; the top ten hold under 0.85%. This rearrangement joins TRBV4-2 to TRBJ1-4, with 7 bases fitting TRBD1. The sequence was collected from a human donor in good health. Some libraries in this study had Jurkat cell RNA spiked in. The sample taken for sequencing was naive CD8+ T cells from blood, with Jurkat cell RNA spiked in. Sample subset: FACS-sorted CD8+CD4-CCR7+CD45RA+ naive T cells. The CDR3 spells CASSQGQGMGSIREKLFF. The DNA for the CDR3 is TGTGCCAGCAGCCAAGGACAGGGTATGGGGTCGATCCGGGAAAAACTGTTTTTT.